The 21 T cell receptor beta chains presented below share a single source sample, sequenced in a study of Graves' ophthalmopathy and Graves' hyperthyroidism. Amplifying from RNA transcripts, the study obtained TCR beta CDR3 regions. HTBI primers primed a first-round RT-PCR, and a second-round multiplex PCR followed. TCRdb itself ran the multiplex PCR reads through MiXCR, one entry per CDR3 protein. Here the sample spans roughly 500,000 distinct CDR3 sequences, around an eighth being singletons. The sequenced sample consisted of blood. The receptor set was obtained from a woman aged 30 to 39 with Graves' ophthalmopathy.

This clonotype was picked up many times. The chain couples TRBV7-6 to TRBJ2-7; D unclear. Germline-derived CDR1 and CDR2 are SGHVS and FNYEAQ. V gave up 4 bases and J gave up 3 bases, with 10 bases separating them. The CDR3 extends over 13 amino acids. CDR3 protein: CASSSQIGYEQYF. The CDR3 DNA is TGTGCCAGCAGCTCACAGATCGGCTACGAGCAGTACTTC.

This clonotype was seen repeatedly, ten times or more. The chain uses TRBV28 and TRBJ2-7; D may be TRBD1 (6 bases). V was clipped by 2 bases and J by 2 bases, with 13 bases between them. CDR3 length: 15 residues. Germline assignment: CDR1 MDHEN and CDR2 SYDVKM. The chain's CDR3 is CASSLRRTVTYEQYF. CDR3 coding DNA: TGTGCCAGCAGTTTACGCCGGACAGTAACCTACGAGCAGTACTTC.

This clonotype has a count of ten or more. This sequence joins TRBV28 and TRBJ1-6; D possibly corresponds to TRBD1 (5 bases). There are 16 residues in the CDR3. CDR1 and CDR2 from the germline V gene are MDHEN and SYDVKM. With 10 bases removed from V and 10 bases from J, the gap between germline ends came to 26 bases. In DNA, the CDR3 is TGTGCCACCTACTTCACGGCAGGGCTTCAAGGATCACCCCTCCACTTT. The encoded protein is CATYFTAGLQGSPLHF.

This clonotype has a count of ten or more. This rearrangement joins TRBV28 to TRBJ1-2; no definite D call. CDR1 is MDHEN, CDR2 SYDVKM, per germline. With 9 bases removed from V and 0 bases from J, the gap between germline ends came to 14 bases. This CDR3 is 14 amino acids long. Here the CDR3 reads CASQSPKPNYGYTF. The CDR3, as DNA: TGTGCCAGTCAGAGTCCTAAACCTAACTATGGCTACACCTTC.

This clonotype was seen at least ten times. The chain is built from TRBV20-1 and TRBJ1-5, with 7 bases matching TRBD1. Germline assignment: CDR1 DFQATT and CDR2 SNEGSKA (reference sequence). The V gene end was trimmed by 5 bases and the J gene end by 4 bases; junction bases not matched to a gene: 11. The CDR3 is 15 residues long. CDR3 in DNA: TGCAGTGCTCACCAAGGGGGCTCGGGTAATCAGCCCCAGCATTTT. Its protein product is CSAHQGGSGNQPQHF.

This clonotype was counted many times. The chain uses TRBV29-1 and TRBJ2-2; TRBD2 aligns across 10 bases. Germline loops: CDR1 SQVTM, CDR2 ANQGSEA. This CDR3 has 13 amino acids. V lost 5 bases, J lost 8 bases, and 5 bases stayed unmatched. The CDR3 region is CSVTTSGIGELFF. The CDR3 DNA follows: TGCAGCGTTACAACTAGCGGGATAGGGGAGCTGTTTTTT.

At least ten counts were recorded for this clonotype. The chain recombines TRBV7-9 with TRBJ2-7, with a weak D call TRBD2 (6 bases). This CDR3 spans 13 amino acids. The germline V gene encodes CDR1 SEHNR and CDR2 FQNEAQ (reference sequence). V dropped 5 bases and J dropped 6 bases, with 14 bases sitting between them. CDR3: CASSTKGGFEQYF. CDR3 bases: TGTGCCAGCAGCACCAAAGGAGGGTTCGAGCAGTACTTC.

This clonotype was counted ten times or more. This chain joins TRBV9 and TRBJ2-7; no firm D call. The CDR3 length is 13 residues. Trimming removed 0 bases from V and 0 bases from J, with 4 bases in between. CDR1 is SGDLS, CDR2 YYNGEE, per germline. DNA of the CDR3: TGTGCCAGCAGCGTAGCGGACTCCTACGAGCAGTACTTC. Amino acid sequence: CASSVADSYEQYF.

The table lists this clonotype with many counts. This CDR3 is CASSGRRVAGGNEQYF. The DNA of the CDR3 is TGTGCCAGCAGTGGGCGACGGGTAGCGGGGGGTAACGAGCAGTACTTC. V gene TRBV28 combines with J gene TRBJ2-7, with 10 bases matching TRBD2. The CDR3 consists of 16 residues. The germline CDR1 and CDR2 sequences are MDHEN and SYDVKM. Trimming at V came to 5 bases and at J to 5 bases, leaving 12 bases not matched to a gene. Complete variable domain (other parts from reference TRBV28 and TRBJ2-7): DVKVTQSSRYLVKRTGEKVFLECVQDMDHENMFWYRQDPGLGLRLIYFSYDVKMKEKGDIPEGYSVSREKKERFSLILESASTNQTSMYLCASSGRRVAGGNEQYFGPGTRLTVT.

This clonotype was counted at least ten times. The chain combines TRBV9 with TRBJ2-5, with D perhaps TRBD1 or TRBD2 (6 bases each). The CDR3 sequence is 17 residues long. CDR1 is SGDLS, CDR2 YYNGEE, per germline. The V gene lost 0 bases and the J gene lost 1 base, with 16 bases spanning the gap. CDR3 in amino acids: CASSVANGGPPQETQYF. CDR3 DNA: TGTGCCAGCAGCGTAGCTAACGGGGGCCCTCCCCAAGAGACCCAGTACTTC.

This clonotype was recorded at least ten times. V and J are TRBV6-1 and TRBJ1-2, with a tentative D call TRBD1 (5 bases). Trimming removed 7 bases from V and 4 bases from J, with 13 bases in between. The CDR3 extends over 13 amino acids. The germline V gene has CDR1 MNHNS and CDR2 SASEGT. CDR3 in amino acids: CASTLGASYGYTF. The CDR3, as DNA: TGTGCCAGCACCCTCGGGGCCTCCTATGGCTACACCTTC.

This rearrangement joins TRBV20-1 to TRBJ1-2, with D possibly TRBD1 on 5 matching bases. The CDR3 contains 11 residues. The ends were cut back, 4 bases at V and 6 bases at J, with 9 bases in the middle. Germline V gene sequence: CDR1 DFQATT, CDR2 SNEGSKA (reference sequence). In DNA form, the CDR3 reads TGCAGTGCTAAGCAGGGACATGGCTACACCTTC. Its translation is CSAKQGHGYTF.

This clonotype was observed many times. The J gene is TRBJ1-3, the V gene TRBV12-3 or TRBV12-4; the match to TRBD1 covers 10 bases. The CDR3 is made up of 17 amino acids. With 6 bases clipped from V and 0 bases from J, the junction kept 8 bases outside the gene matches. CDR3 DNA sequence: TGTGCCAGCAGCACCGGGACAGGGGCCAGCTCTGGAAACACCATATATTTT. Its translation: CASSTGTGASSGNTIYF.

This clonotype was counted at least ten times. This chain uses TRBV6-5 with TRBJ1-5; no clear D. Between the trimmed V and J ends, which lost 6 bases and 0 bases, there was a span of 9 bases. Germline-derived CDR1 and CDR2 are MNHEY and SVGAGI. CDR3 size: 14 residues. CDR3 nucleotides: TGTGCCAGCAGACGGACGGGTAGCAATCAGCCCCAGCATTTT. Protein sequence: CASRRTGSNQPQHF.

Ten or more counts support this clonotype. The V gene is TRBV7-8, the J gene TRBJ1-2, with 9 bases aligning to TRBD1. CDR1 is SGHVS and CDR2 is FQNEAQ in the germline V gene. The CDR3 is made up of 16 amino acids. J gave up 8 bases and V 5 bases, and 15 bases lay outside the gene matches. The CDR3 sequence: CASSPGTGITLRGYTF. CDR3 bases: TGTGCCAGCAGCCCCGGGACAGGGATCACACTCAGAGGCTACACCTTC.

The table lists this clonotype with many counts. The chain joins TRBV5-1 to TRBJ1-1; D is perhaps TRBD1 (5 bases). Germline CDR1 SGHRS, CDR2 YFSETQ. Trimming pared 4 bases from V and 0 bases from J, leaving 13 bases between. CDR3 length: 15 amino acids. The CDR3 sequence: CASSGDGQLNTEAFF. DNA for the CDR3: TGCGCCAGCAGCGGGGACGGACAATTGAACACTGAAGCTTTCTTT.

This clonotype came up many times. The gene calls are TRBV28 and TRBJ1-5, with D hard to call. There are 14 residues in the CDR3. Deletions cut 2 bases from V and 3 bases from J, with 8 bases between. Germline-derived CDR1 and CDR2 are MDHEN and SYDVKM. The CDR3 DNA follows: TGTGCCAGCAGTTTAATCGACCCCAATCAGCCCCAGCATTTT. This codes for CASSLIDPNQPQHF.

This clonotype appeared many times. The gene calls are TRBV6-4 and TRBJ1-2, with 7 bases matching TRBD1. Germline V gene data show CDR1 as MRHNA and CDR2 as SNTAGT. Losses at the gene ends were 2 bases for V and 2 bases for J; bases not matched to a gene: 11. This CDR3 has 17 residues. In DNA form, the CDR3 reads TGTGCCAGCAGTGACCCCGAGGGACAGTTCTACAACTATGGCTACACCTTC. This codes for CASSDPEGQFYNYGYTF.

This clonotype was recorded at least ten times. The rearrangement uses TRBV29-1 and TRBJ2-2; tentatively, D is TRBD1 (7 bases). The CDR3 runs 14 residues. CDR1 and CDR2 (germline): SQVTM, ANQGSEA. V was cut by 6 bases and J by 5 bases, with 16 bases left in between. The CDR3 loop reads CSVEEGAGTGELFF. CDR3 DNA: TGCAGCGTCGAGGAGGGGGCGGGGACCGGGGAGCTGTTTTTT.

This clonotype appeared many times. This chain links TRBV2 with TRBJ1-3; D gene ambiguous. Germline V CDR1 and CDR2: SNHLY, FYNNEI. Trimming cost V 4 bases and J 0 bases, with 7 bases left between them. The CDR3 loop spans 14 amino acids. The DNA of the CDR3 is TGTGCCAGCAGTGTCAGGTCCTCTGGAAACACCATATATTTT. This sequence encodes CASSVRSSGNTIYF.

This clonotype was counted at least ten times. This sequence joins TRBV6-1 and TRBJ2-2; 9 bases are a match to TRBD2. The germline gives CDR1 MNHNS, CDR2 SASEGT. The CDR3 covers 16 residues. V dropped 6 bases and J dropped 5; count of bases not matched to a gene: 10. In DNA form, the CDR3 reads TGTGCCAGCAGCAACCGACTAGCGGTTACAACCGGGGAGCTGTTTTTT. Protein sequence: CASSNRLAVTTGELFF.